What follows describes a single TCR beta chain. Its antigen is currently unknown. This sample was taken from a study of cytomegalovirus exposure and HLA in healthy donors. Background on the study: The same platform was used for the 120 validation repertoires and the approximately 670 first-cohort repertoires, a later analysis reported. Findings and caveats of the study: The authors enumerated 180 or so TCR beta chains as linked to cytomegalovirus. The study found most TCR sequences rare, yet found some public TCRs in many donors.

The assay was immunoSEQ multiplex PCR, and TCRdb's table has in-frame clones only and misses some. Among approximately 300,000 clones listed, just over 85% were seen once. Germline V CDR1 and CDR2: LGHNA, YNFKEQ. V was pared by 0 bases and J by 2 bases, with 2 bases of the junction left unmatched. The CDR3 totals 16 residues. The rearrangement joins TRBV4-2 to TRBJ2-3; TRBD2 matches 10 bases. Sequencing was performed on PBMCs. The TCR comes from a woman between 18 and 29 years old in good health and CMV-seronegative. The CDR3 nucleotides read TGTGCCAGCAGCCAAGAACTAGCGGGACTCACAGATACGCAGTATTTT. Translated: CASSQELAGLTDTQYF.